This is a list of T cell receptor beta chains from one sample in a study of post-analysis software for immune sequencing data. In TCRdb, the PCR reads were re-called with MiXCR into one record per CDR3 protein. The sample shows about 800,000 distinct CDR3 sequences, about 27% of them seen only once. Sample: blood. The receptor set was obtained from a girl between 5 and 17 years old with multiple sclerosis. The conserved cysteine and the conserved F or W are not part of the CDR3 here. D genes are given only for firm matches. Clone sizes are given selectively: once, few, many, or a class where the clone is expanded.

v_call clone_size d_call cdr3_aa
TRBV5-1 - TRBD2 ASSLRSGGYNEQF
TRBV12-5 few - VSSLGHSGANVLT
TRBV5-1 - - ASSLVGQDYGYT
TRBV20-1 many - SVNYGYT
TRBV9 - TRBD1 ASGVGQVYNEQF
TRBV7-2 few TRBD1 ASSFDRGIGEQY
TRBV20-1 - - SARDGFGNEQF
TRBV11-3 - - ASSDSSGIGDEQY
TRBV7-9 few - ATIGSTEAF
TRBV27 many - ASSLYAGVTDTQY
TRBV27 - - ASVGGPYPYEQY
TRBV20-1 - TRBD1 SADDRGRSQETQY
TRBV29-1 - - SASSAFRGTQY
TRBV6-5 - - ASSYSVVAGNEQF
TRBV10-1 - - ASSELDHGEQF
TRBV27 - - ASSLKRTGLLLPGANVLT
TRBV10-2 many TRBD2 ASRLAGVDTQY
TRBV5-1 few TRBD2 ASSRRLAGGHTDTQY
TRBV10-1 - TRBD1 ASREGQGRDTQY
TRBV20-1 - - SASGPAYNEQF
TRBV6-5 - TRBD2 ASSYLAVYNEQF
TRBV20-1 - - SARDLGLLNTEAF
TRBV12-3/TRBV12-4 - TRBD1 ASSAESRGRNGYT
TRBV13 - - ASSLLPDEKLF
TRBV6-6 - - ASSMTGNYGYT
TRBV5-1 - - ASSPGAGVSYNEQF
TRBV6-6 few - ASRGGTGGKDIQY
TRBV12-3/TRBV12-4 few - ASSGSEQF
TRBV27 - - ASSLYPRIEGTQY
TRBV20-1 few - SARFGDPEDRLF
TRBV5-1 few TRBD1 ATSGTVQETQY
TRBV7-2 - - ASSLAAAGLNSPLH
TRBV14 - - ASSQDGFSTGELF
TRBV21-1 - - ASSKGTANYGYT
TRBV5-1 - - ASSWAFQETQF
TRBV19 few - ASSTGTTLPNEQY
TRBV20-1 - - SATRQQRTEAF
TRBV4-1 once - ASSQKSVGGADTEAF
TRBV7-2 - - AERAESSYEQY
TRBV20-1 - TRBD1 SARQGASPAF
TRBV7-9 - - ASSRGASRLETQY
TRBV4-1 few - ASSQDGELPYEKLF
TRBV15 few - ATSPGQLYNEQF
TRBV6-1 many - ASSVGGGGDTQY
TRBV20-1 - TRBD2 SARDLGGDPRIHEQF
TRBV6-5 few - ASSYFFSGGREKLF
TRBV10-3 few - AIQEDREGKLF
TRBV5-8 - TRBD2 AGTRGLAGGLSSYEQY
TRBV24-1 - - ATEYQETQY
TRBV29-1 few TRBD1 SAITPGQGDGYT